One T cell receptor (beta chain) is described in this entry. Its antigen is unknown. This specimen comes from a study of Ad26.COV2.S vaccination and SARS-CoV-2 variants. Study overall: Donor got 5x10^10 or 1x10^11 viral particles of Ad26.COV2.S.

Treatment: 15 to 20 received Ad26.COV2.S at low or high dose, single or two shots; about 5 received placebo; per-sample allocation not given. Material that was analyzed had been drawn on day 63 after the first vaccine or placebo injection. Study-level points and caveats: While placebo recipients had lower spike-specific TCR breadth, vaccine recipients had more. Post-vaccination spike-specific CD8+ and CD4+ T cell responses reportedly had substantial breadth. Researchers cautioned that TCR breadth and depth analyses may have underestimated total T cell responses.

The protocol was immunoSEQ multiplex PCR, while the TCRdb copy is restricted to in-frame clones and leaves out a portion. The repertoire holds about 320,000 clones, with around four fifths as singletons. This receptor was obtained from a person aged 18 to 65 who received the Ad26.COV2.S COVID-19 vaccine or a placebo. Material: peripheral blood, obtained in a trial of Ad26.COV2.S vaccine versus placebo.

Here the CDR3 DNA reads TGTGCCAGCAGCAAAGATCGGGGACAGGGGGGTCTCACCGGGGAGCTGTTTTTT. Encoded protein: CASSKDRGQGGLTGELFF. This chain uses TRBV21-1 with TRBJ2-2; the table gives TRBD1 as D, unverified against the DNA. TRBV21-1 is described as a pseudogene. There are 18 residues in the CDR3.